This T cell receptor beta chain was found in a study of control samples from healthy donors and cancer patients. Assay used: immunoSEQ multiplex PCR; TCRdb lists only in-frame clones, some missing. In the table there are about 150,000 clones, over 85% of which are singletons. The receptor was derived from a man aged 40-49 years in good health. Sequenced sample: blood.

The CDR3 loop is CASSQLMSSGNTIYF. The CDR3 DNA follows: TGCGCCAGCAGCCAATTGATGAGCTCTGGAAACACCATATATTTT. The V call is TRBV4-1, the J call TRBJ1-3; D gene ambiguous. The V end was cut by 2 bases, the J end by 0 bases, with 8 bases between. The CDR3 sequence is 15 residues long. Germline V CDR1 and CDR2: MGHRA, YSYEKL.